The rows below give T cell receptor beta chains drawn from one sample of a study of blood T cell repertoires in COVID-19. Sequencing used immunoSEQ multiplex PCR; TCRdb keeps in-frame clones, though not all of them. The sample contains approximately 83,000 clones, roughly 87% of which appear only once. Sequenced: peripheral blood. These receptors were taken from a man between 70 and 80 years old with acute or convalescent COVID-19. The CDR3 runs from the conserved cysteine through the conserved F or W. D genes are given only for firm matches. Rows give clone size only sometimes, using once, few, many, or a class for an expanded clone.

-	TRBD2	TRBV7-2	TRBJ2-2	CASSPSGPNTGELFF	TGTGCCAGCAGCCCTAGCGGGCCGAACACCGGGGAGCTGTTTTTT
-	-	TRBV2	TRBJ1-5	CASSEEGGQPQHF	TGTGCCAGCAGTGAGGAGGGTGGTCAGCCCCAGCATTTT
-	-	TRBV5-4	TRBJ2-7	CASSLDRYEQYF	TGTGCCAGCAGCTTGGACAGGTACGAGCAGTACTTC
few	TRBD2	TRBV9	TRBJ2-2	CASSAGGLAELYTGELFF	TGTGCCAGCAGCGCCGGGGGACTAGCGGAACTGTACACCGGGGAGCTGTTTTTT
-	-	TRBV12-3/TRBV12-4	TRBJ1-1	CASSLLDYTEAFF	TGTGCCAGCAGTTTACTGGACTACACTGAAGCTTTCTTT
-	-	TRBV4-3	TRBJ1-6	CASSQGVGSGNSPLHF	TGCGCCAGCAGCCAAGGAGTTGGGTCGGGTAATTCACCCCTCCACTTT
-	TRBD2	TRBV3-1/TRBV3-2	TRBJ2-7	CASSQGTSASGWEQYF	TGTGCCAGCAGCCAAGGGACTAGCGCATCAGGATGGGAGCAGTACTTC
once	-	TRBV5-4	TRBJ2-1	CASSSPRGNEQFF	TGTGCCAGCAGCTCCCCCCGAGGGAATGAGCAGTTCTTC
-	-	TRBV5-4	TRBJ1-1	CASSLDMTKLNTEAFF	TGTGCCAGCAGCTTGGATATGACAAAATTGAACACTGAAGCTTTCTTT
-	-	TRBV14	TRBJ1-4	CASSHGGKSEKLFF	TGTGCCAGCAGCCACGGGGGGAAGAGTGAAAAACTGTTTTTT
-	TRBD1	TRBV19	TRBJ2-7	CASSIQQGSSYEQYF	TGTGCCAGTAGTATACAACAGGGGAGCTCCTACGAGCAGTACTTC
-	-	TRBV5-6	TRBJ1-2	CASSPRQDSAYGYTF	TGTGCCAGCAGCCCTAGACAGGACTCCGCTTATGGCTACACCTTC
few	TRBD2	TRBV11-2	TRBJ2-7	CASSSISGLGSYEQYF	TGTGCCAGCAGCTCCATAAGCGGACTAGGCTCCTACGAGCAGTACTTC
-	-	TRBV6-2/TRBV6-3	TRBJ1-1	CASSEGDDTEAFF	TGTGCCAGCAGCGAGGGAGACGACACTGAAGCTTTCTTT
-	TRBD2	TRBV7-2	TRBJ2-1	CASSFDAGGPSEQFF	TGTGCCAGCAGCTTTGATGCGGGAGGGCCGAGTGAGCAGTTCTTC
-	-	TRBV10-2	TRBJ2-1	CASRFSDYNEQFF	TGCGCCAGCAGGTTTAGCGATTACAATGAGCAGTTCTTC